The 5 T cell receptor beta chains listed next were all sequenced from one sample in a study of CD8 T cells in Susac syndrome. RNA in amounts of roughly 0.5 to 1 ug was reverse transcribed with random hexamers. From the immunoSEQ multiplex PCR reads, TCRdb called clonotypes with MiXCR, one entry per CDR3 protein. The table includes 150,000 or so distinct CDR3 sequences, 95% to 96% detected once. Sequencing input: CD8+ T cells from PBMCs. The receptors derive from a human donor with multiple sclerosis.

V is TRBV2 and J is TRBJ1-1; 7 bases align to TRBD1. CDR1 and CDR2 from the germline V gene are SNHLY and FYNNEI. This CDR3 comprises 13 residues. J lost 6 bases, V lost 3 bases, and 4 bases had no gene match. The CDR3 region is CASSEDRNPEAFF. CDR3 in DNA: TGTGCCAGCAGTGAGGACAGGAATCCTGAAGCTTTCTTT.

The chain has TRBV30 and TRBJ2-7; no reliable D call. CDR1 and CDR2 from the germline V gene are GTSNPN and SVGIG (reference sequence). Trimming removed 3 bases at V and 2 bases at J, with 11 bases between. The CDR3 runs 13 residues. The CDR3 sequence: CAWSRTDAYEQYF. The CDR3 DNA reads as TGTGCCTGGAGCCGGACGGACGCCTACGAGCAGTACTTC.

V is TRBV29-1 and J is TRBJ2-5, with D tentatively TRBD1 or TRBD2 (6 bases each). There are 15 residues in the CDR3. Germline V gene lookup returns CDR1 SQVTM and CDR2 ANQGSEA. The ends were cut back, 3 bases at V and 3 bases at J, with 17 bases in the middle. The CDR3 sequence is CSVEGALRGEETQYF. The CDR3 nucleotides read TGCAGCGTTGAGGGGGCCCTTAGGGGGGAAGAGACCCAGTACTTC.

This clonotype has more than one count but fewer than ten. The CDR3 bases are TGCAGCGTTGAATTTCCAGGGGTGGGCACTGAAGCTTTCTTT. It translates to CSVEFPGVGTEAFF. This chain links TRBV29-1 with TRBJ1-1; weak D call: TRBD1 (6 bases). The germline V gene encodes CDR1 SQVTM and CDR2 ANQGSEA. Trimming took 2 bases from V and 4 from J, leaving 14 bases between them. The CDR3 is 14 amino acids.

The genes are TRBV11-2 and TRBJ2-7; 11 bases map to TRBD2. Germline V CDR1 and CDR2: SGHAT, FQNNGV. J was trimmed by 4 bases and V by 5 bases; bases with no gene match: 10. The CDR3 consists of 16 residues. The CDR3, as DNA: TGTGCCAGCAGCCCCCGCCCGACTAGCGGGACATACGAGCAGTACTTC. It encodes CASSPRPTSGTYEQYF.